Below, 21 T cell receptor beta chains from the same sample are listed, as sequenced in a study of blood T cell repertoires in COVID-19 (dated by TCRdb to about 2020). The library was prepared using the immunoSEQ multiplex PCR assay. Imported from immuneACCESS, the table was reduced by TCRdb to in-frame sequences with V and J called. These copies leave out some clones; in studies compared against another copy, an unresolved V gene accounts for under half, and the cause of the remainder is not known. The sample table records 250,000 or so clones; more than 85% of these occur just once. Clones ranked in the top ten supply approximately 1.7% of the sample. The sample taken for sequencing was PBMCs or T cells enriched from blood (not recorded which). The receptors originated from a woman between 50 and 59 years old who had recovered from COVID-19.

This clone was seen a handful of times. The chain recombines TRBV28 with TRBJ2-1; 9 bases map to TRBD1. This CDR3 has 15 residues. Germline CDR1 MDHEN, CDR2 SYDVKM. Losses at the gene ends were 8 bases for V and 2 bases for J; bases not matched to a gene: 7. The CDR3 DNA reads as TGTGCCAGCCACGGACAGGGGACAACCTACAATGAGCAGTTCTTC. Translating gives CASHGQGTTYNEQFF.

The rearrangement links TRBV2 to TRBJ1-5; a possible D gene is TRBD1 (6 bases). The CDR3 spans 16 residues. Germline assignment: CDR1 SNHLY and CDR2 FYNNEI. The V end was cut by 5 bases, the J end by 3 bases, with 17 bases between. DNA for the CDR3: TGTGCCAGCAGTCCCCAAACAGGGTATAACAATCAGCCCCAGCATTTT. Protein: CASSPQTGYNNQPQHF.

This clone was counted a few times. CDR3 sequence reads: CASSSGRELFF. In DNA form, the CDR3 reads TGTGCCAGCAGCTCAGGGAGGGAGCTGTTTTTT. The chain employs TRBV7-3 and TRBJ2-2; D may be TRBD1 (5 bases). Germline loops: CDR1 SGHTA, CDR2 FQGTGA. The CDR3 loop spans 11 amino acids. V was pared by 4 bases and J by 9 bases, with 6 bases between.

The genes are TRBV19 and TRBJ2-6; TRBD1 matches at 7 bases. The germline gives CDR1 LNHDA, CDR2 SQIVND (reference sequence). The CDR3 totals 17 residues. Losses at the gene ends were 3 bases for V and 6 bases for J; bases not matched to a gene: 11. The CDR3 sequence is CASSIIQLQGSANVLTF. In nucleotides, the CDR3 is TGTGCCAGTAGTATCATCCAATTACAGGGGTCGGCCAACGTCCTGACTTTC.

J is TRBJ1-1 and V is TRBV6-1; D gene ambiguous. The CDR3 sequence is 13 residues long. With 2 bases removed from V and 4 bases from J, the gap between germline ends came to 8 bases. Germline lookup yields CDR1 MNHNS and CDR2 SASEGT. The CDR3 nucleotides are TGTGCCAGCAGTGAAAATGGTAGCACTGAAGCTTTCTTT. It translates to CASSENGSTEAFF.

This rearrangement joins TRBV20-1 to TRBJ2-7; D is possibly TRBD1 (5 bases). Germline values: CDR1 DFQATT, CDR2 SNEGSKA (reference sequence). The V end lost 4 bases, the J end lost 7 bases, and 8 bases lay between the germline ends. CDR3 size: 10 residues. The CDR3, as DNA: TGCAGTGCTACCCGACAGGAGCAGTACTTC. It specifies CSATRQEQYF.

The V call is TRBV28, the J call TRBJ2-1, with 9 bases lining up with TRBD1. The J segment lost 7 bases and the V segment lost 8 bases, leaving 15 bases of the junction unmatched. Germline CDR1 is MDHEN and CDR2 is SYDVKM. This CDR3 contains 16 residues. As DNA, the CDR3 is TGTGCCAGCCGCGGACAGGGGCAATTCGCGTCGAATGAGCAGTTCTTC. Encoded protein: CASRGQGQFASNEQFF.

This clone was detected only once. The chain couples TRBV19 to TRBJ1-2; 7 bases are shared with TRBD1. Germline V gene data show CDR1 as LNHDA and CDR2 as SQIVND (reference sequence). The CDR3 loop spans 12 amino acids. The V and J ends lost 6 bases and 6 bases, in that order; junction bases with no gene match: 4. CDR3 residues: CASSLTGDGYTF. The CDR3 DNA is TGTGCCAGTAGCCTTACAGGGGATGGCTACACCTTC.

The V and J genes are TRBV27 and TRBJ2-7; possibly TRBD1 for D (5 bases). The germline gives CDR1 MNHEY, CDR2 SMNVEV (reference sequence). The V end was cut by 0 bases, the J end by 2 bases, with 8 bases between. This CDR3 has 14 residues. The CDR3, as DNA: TGTGCCAGCAGTTTATCTCAGGGAACCTACGAGCAGTACTTC. This encodes CASSLSQGTYEQYF.

For the CDR3, the DNA is TGTGCCAGTAGTCAACAGGGGAGCTCCTATAATTCACCCCTCCACTTT. The encoded protein is CASSQQGSSYNSPLHF. The V call is TRBV19, the J call TRBJ1-6; 7 nucleotides align to TRBD1. Germline CDR1 is LNHDA and CDR2 is SQIVND (reference sequence). This CDR3 has 16 residues. After removal of 5 bases from V and 0 bases from J, the junction contained 4 bases not matched to a gene.

This chain joins TRBV3-1 (or the pseudogene TRBV3-2) and TRBJ1-1, with D possibly matching TRBD1 (5 bases). This CDR3 has 14 residues. The V end lost 3 bases, the J end lost 5 bases, and 13 bases lay between the germline ends. The germline V gene encodes CDR1 LGHDT and CDR2 YNNKEL (reference sequence). The CDR3 nucleotides read TGTGCCAGCAGCCAGGGAACTCGGGGGACTGAAGCTTTCTTT. It yields the protein CASSQGTRGTEAFF.

This clone was seen more than once but under ten times. The genes are TRBV30 and TRBJ1-4; 8 bases align to TRBD1. This CDR3 is 15 amino acids long. Trimming cost V 3 bases and J 4 bases; bases outside gene matches: 7. Germline V gene lookup returns CDR1 GTSNPN and CDR2 SVGIG (reference sequence). Written as DNA, the CDR3 is TGTGCCTGGAGCGACCAGGGACAGGTTAATGAAAAACTGTTTTTT. This gives the protein CAWSDQGQVNEKLFF. Supplemented by reference TRBV30 and TRBJ1-4, the full variable domain reads SQTIHQWPATLVQPVGSPLSLECTVEGTSNPNLYWYRQAAGRGLQLLFYSVGIGQISSEVPQNLSASRPQDRQFILSSKKLLLSDSGFYLCAWSDQGQVNEKLFFGSGTQLSVL.

This chain connects TRBV7-8 to TRBJ1-2, with 7 positions matching TRBD1. V shed 2 bases and J 4 bases; nucleotides not matched to a gene: 7. This CDR3 comprises 15 residues. CDR1 and CDR2 (germline): SGHVS, FQNEAQ. In DNA form, the CDR3 reads TGTGCCAGCAGCTTAACTCTCGGGACAGTCTATGGCTACACCTTC. Its translation: CASSLTLGTVYGYTF.

This clone was counted only a few times. This chain uses TRBV10-3 with TRBJ2-3; the D gene is possibly TRBD1 (6 bases). CDR1 is ENHRY and CDR2 is SYGVKD in the germline V gene. The length of the CDR3 is 14 residues. Deletions cut 7 bases from V and 5 bases from J, with 16 bases between. CDR3: CAITKGQGQDTQYF. CDR3 nucleotides: TGTGCCATCACCAAGGGGCAGGGGCAAGATACGCAGTATTTT.

The V call is TRBV5-1, the J call TRBJ1-2; the D gene is possibly TRBD1 (6 bases). Germline V CDR1 and CDR2: SGHRS, YFSETQ. Trimming pared 0 bases from V and 8 bases from J, leaving 8 bases between. This CDR3 spans 12 amino acids. This CDR3 is CASSLGTEGYTF. The CDR3 DNA reads as TGCGCCAGCAGCTTGGGGACAGAGGGCTACACCTTC.

V is TRBV28 and J is TRBJ1-5, with a weak D call TRBD1 (5 bases). The CDR3 covers 16 residues. Germline CDR1 and CDR2: MDHEN and SYDVKM. Trimming stripped 3 bases from V and 2 bases from J, with 14 bases between. The CDR3 reads CASSFLVGVGNQPQHF. In nucleotides, the CDR3 is TGTGCCAGCAGTTTTTTGGTAGGGGTTGGCAATCAGCCCCAGCATTTT.

The chain combines TRBV30 with TRBJ2-2, with a weak D call TRBD1 (6 bases). The CDR3 is 12 residues long. Looked up from germline, CDR1 is GTSNPN and CDR2 is SVGIG (reference sequence). V lost 8 bases and J 1 base, leaving 8 bases between the germline ends. Written as DNA, the CDR3 is TGTGCCCGGACAGTGAACACCGGGGAGCTGTTTTTT. Encoded protein: CARTVNTGELFF.

The V gene is TRBV2, the J gene TRBJ1-5; 7 bases align to TRBD1. Germline V gives CDR1 SNHLY, CDR2 FYNNEI. The ends lost 7 bases at V and 1 base at J; junction bases unmatched: 7. This CDR3 has 15 amino acids. CDR3 protein: CASTRTGGSNQPQHF. As DNA, the CDR3 is TGTGCCAGCACCAGGACAGGAGGGAGCAATCAGCCCCAGCATTTT.

Remarks on this clone: Germline is not matched at one junction end, which may reflect a read error. V gene TRBV7-3 combines with J gene TRBJ1-6, with 9 bases matching TRBD1. Germline V gene lookup returns CDR1 SGHTA and CDR2 FQGTGA. The CDR3 length is 15 residues. The DNA for the CDR3 is TGTGCCAGCAGTTTAATGGGACAGGGTGGGGCTCCCCTCCACTTT. Its protein is CASSLMGQGGAPLHF.

On this clone: Within the sample, other DNA sequences also encode this same CDR3. This chain uses TRBV23-1 with TRBJ1-2, with TRBD1 as a possible D gene (5 bases). TRBV23-1 qualifies as an ORF whose function is uncertain. V lost 3 bases to trimming and J lost 4 bases, with 18 bases between them. This CDR3 region has 16 residues. CDR3 loop: CASSQGGKNLFYGYTF. The CDR3 coding sequence is TGCGCCAGCAGTCAGGGGGGGAAGAACCTTTTCTATGGCTACACCTTC.

This chain joins TRBV3-1 (or the pseudogene TRBV3-2) and TRBJ1-6; D call uncertain. The CDR3 sequence is 14 residues long. Germline V gene sequence: CDR1 LGHDT, CDR2 YNNKEL (reference sequence). V was cut by 3 bases and J by 2 bases, with 5 bases left in between. The CDR3 loop reads CASSQRTYNSPLHF. The DNA for the CDR3 is TGTGCCAGCAGCCAGCGTACCTATAATTCACCCCTCCACTTT.